One sample yielded the 22 T cell receptor beta chains listed below, sequenced in a study of response to subunit inactivated influenza vaccine. TCRdb re-called the RT-PCR reads with MiXCR, one entry per CDR3 protein. The sample yields 490,000 or so distinct CDR3 sequences, 6.5% to 8% seen once. The sequenced sample was PBMCs from blood, obtained about 24 months after vaccination. Receptors were obtained from a man aged 50 to 69 who received an inactivated influenza vaccine.

This clonotype was seen a handful of times. This rearrangement joins TRBV7-2 to TRBJ1-2, with 11 bases fitting TRBD1. CDR1 SGHTA and CDR2 FQGNSA come from the germline V gene. There are 17 residues in the CDR3. The V and J ends lost 4 bases and 1 base, in that order; junction bases with no gene match: 8. CDR3 nucleotides: TGTGCCAGCAGCTGGACCCCCGGGACAGGGGGTAACTATGGCTACACCTTC. Encoded protein: CASSWTPGTGGNYGYTF.

This clonotype was seen ten or more times. The chain has TRBV29-1 and TRBJ2-7; 8 nucleotides match TRBD1. Per germline, CDR1 SQVTM and CDR2 ANQGSEA. V lost 7 bases and J lost 1; bases outside the gene matches: 6. The CDR3 covers 13 residues. The CDR3 nucleotides read TGCAGCGCACGGACAGGGTCTTCCTACGAGCAGTACTTC. This sequence encodes CSARTGSSYEQYF.

This clonotype was recorded many times. This chain connects TRBV7-2 to TRBJ1-2, with TRBD1 identical over 8 bases. Per germline, CDR1 SGHTA and CDR2 FQGNSA. After removal of 4 bases from V and 7 bases from J, the junction contained 2 bases not matched to a gene. This CDR3 region has 12 residues. The CDR3 protein is CASSSGQGGYTF. For the CDR3, the DNA is TGTGCCAGCAGCTCCGGACAGGGTGGCTACACCTTC. Drawing the rest from reference TRBV7-2 and TRBJ1-2, the complete variable domain is GAGVSQSPSNKVTEKGKDVELRCDPISGHTALYWYRQSLGQGLEFLIYFQGNSAPDKSGLPSDRFSAERTGGSVSTLTIQRTQQEDSAVYLCASSSGQGGYTFGSGTRLTVV.

Ten or more counts support this clonotype. In DNA form, the CDR3 reads TGTGCCAGCAGTCCCCCGGGACACTCCTACGAGCAGTACTTC. Amino acids: CASSPPGHSYEQYF. The V gene is TRBV28, the J gene TRBJ2-7, with D tentatively TRBD1 (6 bases). CDR1 and CDR2 (germline): MDHEN, SYDVKM. The V end was cut by 5 bases, the J end by 0 bases, with 11 bases between. This CDR3 is 14 amino acids long.

This clonotype has a handful of counts. The rearrangement uses TRBV7-2 and TRBJ1-1, with 8 bases identical to TRBD1. Trimming cost V 4 bases and J 7 bases; bases outside gene matches: 5. CDR1 is SGHTA and CDR2 is FQGNSA in the germline V gene. The CDR3 spans 13 residues. CDR3 sequence (DNA): TGTGCCAGCAGCTCCCAGGGGGCGCGTGAAGCTTTCTTT. Its protein is CASSSQGAREAFF.

This rearrangement joins TRBV5-5 to TRBJ1-5, with D unclear. Trimming pared 4 bases from V and 7 bases from J, leaving 18 bases between. The CDR3 runs to 15 residues. Germline V gene sequence: CDR1 SGHKS, CDR2 YYEKEE (reference sequence). CDR3 sequence: CASSRAPGIAQPQHF. In nucleotides, the CDR3 is TGTGCCAGCAGCCGGGCCCCGGGAATTGCCCAGCCCCAGCATTTT.

CDR3 sequence: CSVPSTGELFF. CDR3 nucleotide sequence: TGCAGCGTCCCAAGTACCGGGGAGCTGTTTTTT. The chain recombines TRBV29-1 with TRBJ2-2; D not certain. Deletions cut 6 bases from V and 5 bases from J, with 7 bases between. Per germline, CDR1 SQVTM and CDR2 ANQGSEA. The CDR3 has 11 amino acids.

This clonotype was picked up a small number of times. The chain carries TRBV12-3 or TRBV12-4 and TRBJ1-2, with a tentative D call TRBD1 (5 bases). With 3 bases removed from V and 2 bases from J, the gap between germline ends came to 10 bases. This CDR3 is 14 amino acids long. This chain's CDR3 is CASSFHRRNYGYTF. The CDR3 coding sequence is TGTGCCAGCAGTTTCCACAGGCGCAACTATGGCTACACCTTC.

The CDR3 nucleotides read TGTGCCAGCAGCCAAGATCGGAGGAATTCTGGAAACACCATATATTTT. Residues: CASSQDRRNSGNTIYF. This sequence joins TRBV4-2 and TRBJ1-3; no definite D call. The germline gives CDR1 LGHNA, CDR2 YNFKEQ. The CDR3 has 16 amino acids. V was cut by 0 bases and J by 1 base, with 10 bases left in between.

V is TRBV12-3 or TRBV12-4 and J is TRBJ2-7; TRBD1 matches 8 bases. Losses at the gene ends were 3 bases for V and 6 bases for J; bases not matched to a gene: 10. The CDR3 is 15 residues long. CDR3 sequence: CASSLRRQGLGEQYF. The CDR3 DNA is TGTGCCAGCAGTTTGCGGAGACAGGGGTTGGGCGAGCAGTACTTC.

This clonotype was seen repeatedly, ten times or more. The chain couples TRBV20-1 to TRBJ2-1; D gene ambiguous. Trimming stripped 8 bases from V and 8 bases from J, with 25 bases between. The CDR3 has 15 amino acids. The germline CDR1 and CDR2 sequences are DFQATT and SNEGSKA (reference sequence). The CDR3: CSPLPVGARTYEQFF. The CDR3 DNA follows: TGCAGTCCCCTACCCGTCGGAGCGAGGACCTATGAGCAGTTCTTC.

This clonotype was seen many times. The chain has TRBV18 and TRBJ2-7; 9 bases are shared with TRBD1. CDR1 is KGHSH and CDR2 is LQKENI in the germline V gene. The CDR3 covers 14 residues. The J segment lost 4 bases and the V segment lost 2 bases, leaving 3 bases of the junction unmatched. CDR3 in amino acids: CASSPRQGEYEQYF. CDR3 DNA: TGTGCCAGCTCACCAAGACAGGGGGAATACGAGCAGTACTTC.

This clonotype was counted between two and nine times. The chain uses TRBV6-2 or TRBV6-3 and TRBJ2-1, with 11 bases fitting TRBD2. The trim removed 0 bases at V and 0 bases at J, leaving 10 bases unmatched. Germline assignment: CDR1 MNHEY and CDR2 SVGEGT. This CDR3 is built from 20 residues. This chain's CDR3 is CASSYSGLAGGSSSYNEQFF. CDR3 DNA: TGTGCCAGCAGTTACTCCGGTCTAGCGGGGGGCTCAAGCTCCTACAATGAGCAGTTCTTC.

The rearrangement links TRBV18 to TRBJ1-4; D uncertain. V lost 2 bases, J lost 0 bases, and 7 bases lay in between. The CDR3 extends over 15 amino acids. CDR1 and CDR2 (germline): KGHSH, LQKENI. In nucleotides, the CDR3 is TGTGCCAGCTCACCAGACCGACCAACTAATGAAAAACTGTTTTTT. Protein sequence: CASSPDRPTNEKLFF.

This chain uses TRBV5-1 with TRBJ2-7; 9 bases map to TRBD1. Germline loops: CDR1 SGHRS, CDR2 YFSETQ. V was clipped by 4 bases and J by 3 bases; unmatched bases: 5. There are 14 residues in the CDR3. The CDR3 DNA reads TGCGCCAGCAGCAGGGACAGGGAATTCTACGAGCAGTACTTC. Protein sequence: CASSRDREFYEQYF.

This clonotype was found a few times. The rearrangement links TRBV7-2 to TRBJ2-7; D possibly matches TRBD1 or TRBD2 (5 bases each). Germline V gene data show CDR1 as SGHTA and CDR2 as FQGNSA. CDR3 length equals 15 residues. Deletions cut 0 bases from V and 1 base from J, with 10 bases between. CDR3 region: CASSLAGDRSYEQYF. DNA for the CDR3: TGTGCCAGCAGCTTAGCGGGGGACCGTTCCTACGAGCAGTACTTC. Looking up the rest from reference TRBV7-2 and TRBJ2-7 gives the full variable domain: GAGVSQSPSNKVTEKGKDVELRCDPISGHTALYWYRQSLGQGLEFLIYFQGNSAPDKSGLPSDRFSAERTGGSVSTLTIQRTQQEDSAVYLCASSLAGDRSYEQYFGPGTRLTVT.

This clonotype was counted at least ten times. The chain recombines TRBV15 with TRBJ2-6; no reliable D call. This CDR3 is built from 16 residues. Per the germline V gene, CDR1 is LNHNV and CDR2 is YYDKDF (reference sequence). Trimming pared 2 bases from V and 1 base from J, leaving 9 bases between. CDR3 sequence reads: CATSRSDISGANVLTF. The CDR3 DNA sequence: TGTGCCACCAGCAGATCAGACATTTCTGGGGCCAACGTCCTGACTTTC.

This clonotype was counted only a few times. This rearrangement joins TRBV7-9 to TRBJ1-1; 7 nucleotides match TRBD1. This CDR3 region has 17 residues. From germline, CDR1 is SEHNR and CDR2 FQNEAQ (reference sequence). V was clipped by 4 bases and J by 0 bases; unmatched bases: 11. CDR3 coding DNA: TGTGCCAGCAGCTCCGGACAGGATAGGGTACTGAACACTGAAGCTTTCTTT. This encodes CASSSGQDRVLNTEAFF.

This clonotype was recorded many times. The chain's CDR3 is CASSLAGMYEQYF. DNA of the CDR3: TGTGCCAGCAGTTTGGCAGGGATGTACGAGCAGTACTTC. This chain connects TRBV12-3 or TRBV12-4 to TRBJ2-7; maybe TRBD1 (5 bases). The V end was cut by 3 bases, the J end by 4 bases, with 10 bases between. There are 13 residues in the CDR3.

This clonotype was detected ten times or more. The V gene is TRBV10-3, the J gene TRBJ2-1, with TRBD2 matching over 8 bases. Losses at the gene ends were 3 bases for V and 9 bases for J; bases not matched to a gene: 4. This CDR3 region has 13 residues. Germline-derived CDR1 and CDR2 are ENHRY and SYGVKD. The CDR3 DNA sequence: TGTGCCATCAGTGACACGGGGGGGTTTGAGCAGTTCTTC. This sequence encodes CAISDTGGFEQFF.

This clonotype was counted at least ten times. The chain combines TRBV5-1 with TRBJ1-2; D uncertain. The V end lost 5 bases, the J end lost 3 bases, and 8 bases lay between the germline ends. Germline lookup yields CDR1 SGHRS and CDR2 YFSETQ. The CDR3 extends over 12 amino acids. CDR3 loop: CASRGSDYGYTF. The CDR3 nucleotides read TGCGCCAGCAGGGGGTCGGACTATGGCTACACCTTC.

In its sample, this clonotype was seen a few times. This chain joins TRBV6-1 and TRBJ1-1, with D possibly matching TRBD1 (6 bases). The germline CDR1 and CDR2 sequences are MNHNS and SASEGT. CDR3 length: 14 amino acids. V was clipped by 6 bases and J by 1 base, with 12 bases between them. CDR3 in DNA: TGTGCCAGCAGCGTTCTGACAGGGAACACTGAAGCTTTCTTT. It is translated as CASSVLTGNTEAFF.